The source of this TCR beta chain is a study of T-cell reconstitution after alpha-beta-depleted transplantation in children. Overall study findings and caveats: T-cell counts and diversity at one year following transplant were attributed mainly to newly produced T cells. Reportedly, only several hundred clones from non-depleted graft cells drove alpha-beta T-cell counts at about two months. Surviving recipient T cells and thymic progenitors accounted for the high day-60 TCRbeta diversity observed in some patients.

The CDR3 consists of 15 residues. Germline V gene lookup returns CDR1 SGHTA and CDR2 FQGNSA. V gave up 1 base and J gave up 5 bases, with 14 bases separating them. Library preparation (for TCRbeta) was performed with unique molecular identifiers. One entry per CDR3 protein results from TCRdb running MiXCR on the PCR reads. The repertoire has 450,000 to 550,000 distinct CDR3 sequences, roughly an eighth of them found once; the top ten carry roughly 15%. As to this clonotype: Antigen specificity is unknown.

Material: PBMCs, mostly from graft donor cells, obtained 180 days after TCRalphabeta/CD19-depleted stem cell transplant. This rearrangement joins TRBV7-2 to TRBJ2-5; D possibly corresponds to TRBD2 (5 bases). The origin of this receptor is a female patient aged 2 to 10 who had a stem cell transplant for aplastic anemia, so the T cells may come from the graft donor. The CDR3 protein is CASSLVVRPGETQYF. DNA of the CDR3: TGTGCCAGCAGCTTAGTAGTGCGACCGGGGGAGACCCAGTACTTC. The full variable domain, with the rest looked up from reference TRBV7-2 and TRBJ2-5, is GAGVSQSPSNKVTEKGKDVELRCDPISGHTALYWYRQSLGQGLEFLIYFQGNSAPDKSGLPSDRFSAERTGGSVSTLTIQRTQQEDSAVYLCASSLVVRPGETQYFGPGTRLLVL.